The rows below give T cell receptor beta chains drawn from one sample of a study of blood T cell repertoires in COVID-19. The table came from immunoSEQ multiplex PCR; TCRdb's copy has only in-frame clones and leaves some out. This table holds 200,000 to 250,000 clones, just over 90% found once. Sequenced input: peripheral blood. Receptors were obtained from a man younger than 40 with acute or convalescent COVID-19. CDR3s include the opening cysteine and the closing phenylalanine or tryptophan. A D gene is named only where the DNA matches it firmly. Only part of the rows carry a size: once, few, many, or a class if the clone is expanded.

clone size,J gene,D gene,V gene,CDR3 DNA,CDR3 protein
NA,TRBJ2-5,TRBD2,TRBV30,TGTGCCTGGAGTGTGGTCGTGACGGGGGGAGGGACCCAGTACTTC,CAWSVVVTGGGTQYF
NA,TRBJ2-7,NA,TRBV30,TGTGCCTGGAGACCAGGGGGACTCGAGCAGTACTTC,CAWRPGGLEQYF
NA,TRBJ2-1,NA,TRBV4-1,TGCGCCAGCAGCCAAGATGAAGGAGCACGTCTCAATGAGCAGTTCTTC,CASSQDEGARLNEQFF
NA,TRBJ1-1,NA,TRBV3-1/TRBV3-2,TGTGCCAGCAGCCCTAACAGGAGAATGAACACTGAAGCTTTCTTT,CASSPNRRMNTEAFF
NA,TRBJ1-4,NA,TRBV7-2,TGTGCCAGCAGCTTAGCCTCAGGGTTTAATGAAAAACTGTTTTTT,CASSLASGFNEKLFF
NA,TRBJ1-5,NA,TRBV28,TGTGCCAGCAGCACCGACAGATTCAATCAGCCCCAGCATTTT,CASSTDRFNQPQHF
once,TRBJ1-5,NA,TRBV28,TGTGCCAGCAGAACGAATTCCAGGGCTAGCAATCAGCCCCAGCATTTT,CASRTNSRASNQPQHF
NA,TRBJ2-3,NA,TRBV7-2,TGTGCCAGCAGCGCGTATTCAGGGACAGATACGCAGTATTTT,CASSAYSGTDTQYF
once,TRBJ1-1,NA,TRBV27,TGTGCCAGCAGTTTTAGAAGGAACACTGAAGCTTTCTTT,CASSFRRNTEAFF
NA,TRBJ1-1,TRBD1,TRBV5-1,TGCGCCAGCAGCCGGGGCTCGGGACAGGGGGCTAACACTGAAGCTTTCTTT,CASSRGSGQGANTEAFF
NA,TRBJ2-2,NA,TRBV11-2,TGTGCCAGCAGCAACCTCAGAGGGGCGGGGGCGGTCGGGGAGCTGTTTTTT,CASSNLRGAGAVGELFF
NA,TRBJ2-1,NA,TRBV11-3,TGTGCCAGCAGCTTAACGGGGAGTCTCTACAATGAGCAGTTCTTC,CASSLTGSLYNEQFF
NA,TRBJ2-5,NA,TRBV19,TGTGCCAGTAGTATCAGAGTAGGACAGCGCTTTGGAGAGACCCAGTACTTC,CASSIRVGQRFGETQYF
NA,TRBJ1-5,NA,TRBV6-6,TGTGCCAGCAGTTTCCGGGTCGACAATCAGCCCCAGCATTTT,CASSFRVDNQPQHF
NA,TRBJ1-2,TRBD1,TRBV4-2,TGTGCCAGCAGCCTCTCTCTTAAGACAGGGCCCTATGGCTACACCTTC,CASSLSLKTGPYGYTF
few,TRBJ2-3,NA,TRBV9,TGTGCCAGTACCCGGGGGAGAGGAACAGATACGCAGTATTTT,CASTRGRGTDTQYF
NA,TRBJ1-5,NA,TRBV10-1,TGCGCCAGCATTTGGGGAGGCGGCAATCAGCCCCAGCATTTT,CASIWGGGNQPQHF
once,TRBJ2-2,NA,TRBV6-5,TGTGCCAGCAGTTACCCAGGACACCAAACCGGGGAGCTGTTTTTT,CASSYPGHQTGELFF
NA,TRBJ2-3,TRBD1,TRBV6-5,TGTGCCAGCAGCCGACCCTACCCAGGGGGTACGCAGTATTTT,CASSRPYPGGTQYF
NA,TRBJ1-6,TRBD1,TRBV6-5,TGTGCCAGCAGGATAGCGACAGGGTGGGAGTCACCCCTCCACTTT,CASRIATGWESPLHF
NA,TRBJ1-2,TRBD1,TRBV19,TGTGCCAGTAGTACCCGACAGGGAATGATGCTAAACTATGGCTACACCTTC,CASSTRQGMMLNYGYTF
NA,TRBJ2-1,TRBD1,TRBV28,TGTGCCACCTCCGGGACAGGGGTCCATGAGCAGTTCTTC,CATSGTGVHEQFF
NA,TRBJ2-5,TRBD1,TRBV5-1,TGCGCCAGCAGCTCTGGACAGGGCCTCCAAGAGACCCAGTACTTC,CASSSGQGLQETQYF
NA,TRBJ2-1,NA,TRBV28,TGTGCCATCGGGGAGAACAATGAGCAGTTCTTC,CAIGENNEQFF
NA,TRBJ2-5,TRBD2,TRBV19,TGTGCCAGTCGGACTAGCGGGAGTTTCGAGACCCAGTACTTC,CASRTSGSFETQYF
NA,TRBJ1-1,NA,TRBV6-5,TGTGCCAGCAATTACCCGGGACAGAACACTGAAGCTTTCTTT,CASNYPGQNTEAFF
NA,TRBJ2-3,NA,TRBV6-5,TGTGCCAGCAGTTCGATGAGCGGGTTTGATACGCAGTATTTT,CASSSMSGFDTQYF
NA,TRBJ1-6,NA,TRBV28,TGTGCCAGCAGATTAGGCAATAATTCACCCCTCCACTTT,CASRLGNNSPLHF
NA,TRBJ2-5,NA,TRBV18,TGTGCCAGCTCACCGGCGATGGAGGGGACCCAGTACTTC,CASSPAMEGTQYF
NA,TRBJ1-2,TRBD1,TRBV5-1,TGCGCCAGCAGCCTCTCCGGGACAGAGTATGGCTACACCTTC,CASSLSGTEYGYTF
NA,TRBJ1-2,NA,TRBV5-8,TGTGCCAGCAGTGAGATACAGGCATTCCCTTATGGCTACACCTTC,CASSEIQAFPYGYTF
NA,TRBJ1-4,NA,TRBV9,TGTGCCAGCAGCGTCGGGGGTTCAACTAATGAAAAACTGTTTTTT,CASSVGGSTNEKLFF
once,TRBJ2-5,TRBD2,TRBV9,TGTGCCAGCAGCCAGAGTACCCGGGGAGGGGAGACCCAGTACTTC,CASSQSTRGGETQYF
NA,TRBJ2-5,TRBD1,TRBV13,TGTGCCAGCAGGGGACAGGGGGGGCGAGAGACCCAGTACTTC,CASRGQGGRETQYF
NA,TRBJ2-7,TRBD2,TRBV6-5,TGTGCCAGCAGAGGACTAGCGGGGAGATACTACGAGCAGTACTTC,CASRGLAGRYYEQYF
NA,TRBJ1-6,TRBD1,TRBV19,TGTGCCAGTGCCACCGGGACAGTTAATTCACCCCTCCACTTT,CASATGTVNSPLHF
NA,TRBJ1-3,NA,TRBV7-9,TGTGCCAGCAGCTACGGATCGGAGTCCTCTGGAAACACCATATATTTT,CASSYGSESSGNTIYF
NA,TRBJ2-3,NA,TRBV28,TGTGCCAGCTGGACGGGGTGGACAGATACGCAGTATTTT,CASWTGWTDTQYF
NA,TRBJ2-7,NA,TRBV7-9,TGTGCCAGCAGCTTAGCGTACTTCGCCGAGCAGTACTTC,CASSLAYFAEQYF
NA,TRBJ1-1,TRBD1,TRBV30,TGTGCCTGGAGTGCTAATAGGGGGCCGGGCACTGAAGCTTTCTTT,CAWSANRGPGTEAFF
once,TRBJ2-7,NA,TRBV18,TGTGCCAGCTCACCACGCTTGACAGAAGATCGCGAGCAGTACTTC,CASSPRLTEDREQYF
NA,TRBJ2-7,NA,TRBV28,TGTGCCAGCAGTGAGACACTCACCTACGAGCAGTACTTC,CASSETLTYEQYF
few,TRBJ1-6,NA,TRBV7-9,TGTGCCAGCAGCTTTTTGGGTCAAGGGGTCGCGAATTCACCCCTCCACTTT,CASSFLGQGVANSPLHF
once,TRBJ2-2,NA,TRBV29-1,TGCAGCGTTGACAGGCCCAACACCGGGGAGCTGTTTTTT,CSVDRPNTGELFF
NA,TRBJ2-3,TRBD2,TRBV28,TGTGCCAGCGACCCAGCGGGAATCACAGATACGCAGTATTTT,CASDPAGITDTQYF
NA,TRBJ2-3,TRBD2,TRBV4-2,TGTGCCAGCAGCCAAGGGCGGGAGTTAGTTGGAGATACGCAGTATTTT,CASSQGRELVGDTQYF
NA,TRBJ1-1,NA,TRBV30,TGTGCCTGGAGGGCAGGGGTTCCTGAAGCTTTCTTT,CAWRAGVPEAFF
NA,TRBJ2-7,NA,TRBV3-1/TRBV3-2,TGTGCCAGCAGAGGGGCCAACGAGCAGTACTTC,CASRGANEQYF
NA,TRBJ2-5,NA,TRBV28,TGTGCCAGCAAATTTCACGGGGAAGCGACCCAGTACTTC,CASKFHGEATQYF
NA,TRBJ1-5,TRBD1,TRBV29-1,TGCAGCGTTGACAGGGGGCAAGGCCAGCCCCAGCATTTT,CSVDRGQGQPQHF
NA,TRBJ2-7,TRBD1,TRBV7-9,TGTGCCAGCAGCCCGACCGGGACAGCGTCCTACGAGCAGTACTTC,CASSPTGTASYEQYF
NA,TRBJ2-1,TRBD2,TRBV7-9,TGTGCCAGCAGCCTAAGGACTAGTTCGGTTGAGTTCTTC,CASSLRTSSVEFF
NA,TRBJ1-2,TRBD1,TRBV28,TGTGCCAGCAGTTTACAAAGGACAGGGGTTAGGGGCTACACCTTC,CASSLQRTGVRGYTF
NA,TRBJ2-4,TRBD1,TRBV28,TGTGCCAGCTCACTCCCGGACAGGGGGCGCTTAGCCAAAAACATTCAGTACTTC,CASSLPDRGRLAKNIQYF
NA,TRBJ1-3,NA,TRBV14,TGTGCCAGCAGCCAAGACAGGGTCGCCGGAAACACCATATATTTT,CASSQDRVAGNTIYF
NA,TRBJ2-3,NA,TRBV2,TGTGCCAGCGGCGCGACTTACCTGACAGATACGCAGTATTTT,CASGATYLTDTQYF
NA,TRBJ1-1,NA,TRBV9,TGTGCCAGCAGCGTGGGGGGTTACGGGGATCGGACTGAAGCTTTCTTT,CASSVGGYGDRTEAFF